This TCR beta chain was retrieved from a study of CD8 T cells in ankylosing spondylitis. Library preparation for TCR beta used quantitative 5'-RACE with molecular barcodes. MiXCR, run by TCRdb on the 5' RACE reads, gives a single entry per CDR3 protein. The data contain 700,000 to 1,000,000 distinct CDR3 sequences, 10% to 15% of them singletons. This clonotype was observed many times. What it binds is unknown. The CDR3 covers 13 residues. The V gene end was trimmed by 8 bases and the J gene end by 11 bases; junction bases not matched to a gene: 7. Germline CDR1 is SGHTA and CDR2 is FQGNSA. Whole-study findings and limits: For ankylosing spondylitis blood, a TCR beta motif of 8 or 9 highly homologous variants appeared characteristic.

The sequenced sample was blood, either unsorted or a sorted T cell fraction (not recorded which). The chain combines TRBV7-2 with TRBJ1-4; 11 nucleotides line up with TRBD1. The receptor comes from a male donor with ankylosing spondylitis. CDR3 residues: CASLGQGGQKLFF. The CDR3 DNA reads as TGTGCCAGCCTGGGACAGGGGGGTCAGAAACTGTTTTTT.